Listed here are 12 T cell receptor beta chains from one sample, sequenced in a study of blood T cell repertoires in COVID-19. The repertoire was sequenced with immunoSEQ multiplex PCR; TCRdb's copy has only in-frame clones and lacks some. The sample yields 150,000 to 180,000 clones, roughly four fifths seen once. Sequenced input: PBMCs or T cells enriched from blood (not recorded which). Source of these receptors: a man aged 50 to 60 who had recovered from COVID-19.

This chain links TRBV7-2 with TRBJ2-7, with 10 bases identical to TRBD1. V lost 0 bases and J lost 2; bases outside the gene matches: 16. This CDR3 contains 20 residues. Germline values: CDR1 SGHTA, CDR2 FQGNSA. CDR3 nucleotides: TGTGCCAGCAGCTTAGCGCGCATAGGCCGCGCAGGGACAGGGGCCTACGAGCAGTACTTC. Encoded protein: CASSLARIGRAGTGAYEQYF.

The chain uses TRBV7-2 and TRBJ2-2; D is perhaps TRBD1 (6 bases). The CDR3 contains 14 residues. V lost 5 bases to trimming and J lost 1 base, with 8 bases between them. The germline V gene encodes CDR1 SGHTA and CDR2 FQGNSA. CDR3 nucleotide sequence: TGTGCCAGCAGCCCGACAGGGAACACCGGGGAGCTGTTTTTT. Protein product: CASSPTGNTGELFF. Complete variable domain (other parts from reference TRBV7-2 and TRBJ2-2): GAGVSQSPSNKVTEKGKDVELRCDPISGHTALYWYRQSLGQGLEFLIYFQGNSAPDKSGLPSDRFSAERTGGSVSTLTIQRTQQEDSAVYLCASSPTGNTGELFFGEGSRLTVL.

J is TRBJ2-1 and V is TRBV18; TRBD2 matches 11 bases. The CDR3 has 15 residues. CDR1 and CDR2 from the germline V gene are KGHSH and LQKENI. V trimming: 6 bases; J trimming: 1 base; junction bases outside the gene matches: 2. CDR3 in DNA: TGTGCCAGCTCGGGGACTAGCGGATCCTACAATGAGCAGTTCTTC. Translation: CASSGTSGSYNEQFF.

This rearrangement joins TRBV4-1 to TRBJ1-3; maybe TRBD1 (6 bases). Looked up from germline, CDR1 is MGHRA and CDR2 is YSYEKL. This CDR3 contains 16 residues. Trimming removed 1 base from V and 0 bases from J, with 10 bases in between. The CDR3 sequence is CASSQGYRASGNTIYF. CDR3 DNA sequence: TGCGCCAGCAGCCAAGGTTACAGGGCCTCTGGAAACACCATATATTTT.

This clone was seen at least ten times. The chain recombines TRBV7-9 with TRBJ2-1; weak D call: TRBD2 (5 bases). The CDR3 has 15 residues. The V gene lost 5 bases and the J gene lost 4 bases, with 15 bases spanning the gap. CDR1 and CDR2 (germline): SEHNR, FQNEAQ (reference sequence). CDR3 protein: CASSPWRRGYNEQFF. DNA for the CDR3: TGTGCCAGCAGCCCATGGAGAAGAGGGTACAATGAGCAGTTCTTC.

The chain has TRBV3-1 (or the pseudogene TRBV3-2) and TRBJ2-1; D is possibly TRBD1 (5 bases). The V gene lost 7 bases and the J gene lost 11 bases, with 15 bases spanning the gap. CDR1 is LGHDT, CDR2 YNNKEL, per germline (reference sequence). The CDR3 spans 12 residues. This CDR3 is CASTNIGAQQFF. DNA for the CDR3: TGTGCCAGCACAAATATAGGGGCCCAGCAGTTCTTC.

This sequence joins TRBV7-2 and TRBJ2-7; TRBD2 aligns across 8 bases. V lost 2 bases and J lost 5; bases outside the gene matches: 5. The CDR3 consists of 14 residues. Germline V lookup: CDR1 SGHTA, CDR2 FQGNSA. Written as DNA, the CDR3 is TGTGCCAGCAGCTTATCGGGGGGGCGGGACGAGCAGTACTTC. Amino acids: CASSLSGGRDEQYF.

This chain uses TRBV7-9 with TRBJ1-2; D gene ambiguous. This CDR3 has 15 residues. In germline, CDR1 is SEHNR, CDR2 FQNEAQ (reference sequence). V was clipped by 5 bases and J by 0 bases, with 13 bases between them. The CDR3, as DNA: TGTGCCAGCAGCAACGAGGGCCAGTCTAACTATGGCTACACCTTC. Encoded protein: CASSNEGQSNYGYTF.

This rearrangement joins TRBV4-1 to TRBJ1-2; a possible D gene is TRBD1 (6 bases). V lost 4 bases to trimming and J lost 6 bases, with 15 bases between them. The CDR3 is 14 residues long. Germline V gives CDR1 MGHRA, CDR2 YSYEKL. The CDR3 protein is CASSRTAAPDGYTF. The CDR3 DNA follows: TGCGCCAGCAGCCGGACAGCCGCGCCGGATGGCTACACCTTC.

Concerning this clone itself: At the DNA level, this CDR3 is encoded by other sequences in the same sample as well. The genes are TRBV9 and TRBJ2-2; no clear D. This CDR3 is 14 amino acids long. The ends were cut back, 0 bases at V and 5 bases at J, with 8 bases in the middle. Germline V gene lookup returns CDR1 SGDLS and CDR2 YYNGEE. The CDR3 sequence: CASSVGGGTGELFF. DNA for the CDR3: TGTGCCAGCAGCGTAGGCGGTGGGACCGGGGAGCTGTTTTTT.

This chain joins TRBV11-1 and TRBJ2-7; TRBD1 matches at 7 bases. The CDR3 length is 14 residues. Germline V gene sequence: CDR1 SGHAT, CDR2 FQDESV (reference sequence). The V segment lost 5 bases and the J segment 5 bases; nucleotides outside the gene matches: 9. This chain's CDR3 is CASSPRAGGNEQYF. The CDR3, as DNA: TGTGCCAGCAGCCCTCGGGCAGGGGGAAACGAGCAGTACTTC.

The genes are TRBV6-5 and TRBJ2-2; D gene unclear. The CDR3 loop spans 15 amino acids. V was trimmed by 2 bases and J by 2 bases, leaving 9 bases between them. Germline values: CDR1 MNHEY, CDR2 SVGAGI. The chain's CDR3 is CASSYTVTNTGELFF. The CDR3 DNA sequence: TGTGCCAGCAGTTACACCGTAACTAACACCGGGGAGCTGTTTTTT.